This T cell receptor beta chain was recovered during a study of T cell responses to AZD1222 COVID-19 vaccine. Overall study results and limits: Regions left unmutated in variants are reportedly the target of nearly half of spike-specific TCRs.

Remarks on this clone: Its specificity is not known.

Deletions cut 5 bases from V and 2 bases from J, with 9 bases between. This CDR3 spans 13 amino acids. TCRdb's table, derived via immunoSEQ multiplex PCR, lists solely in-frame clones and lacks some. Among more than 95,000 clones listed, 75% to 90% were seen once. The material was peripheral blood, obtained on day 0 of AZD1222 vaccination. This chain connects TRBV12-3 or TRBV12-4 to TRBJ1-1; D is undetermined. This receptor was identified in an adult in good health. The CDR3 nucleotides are TGTGCCAGCAGTCGCGCGAGTAACACTGAAGCTTTCTTT. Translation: CASSRASNTEAFF.